This TCR beta chain is drawn from a study of blood T cell repertoires in COVID-19. Overall study context: The United States, Italy and Spain were the sources of the acute and convalescent COVID-19 samples.

Germline lookup yields CDR1 SGHNT and CDR2 YYREEE (reference sequence). The trim removed 0 bases at V and 10 bases at J, leaving 8 bases unmatched. CDR3 length: 14 residues. Methods used by the authors: Estimated nucleated cell counts came from reference gene primer amplification. Data came from immunoSEQ multiplex PCR; TCRdb stores just in-frame clones and leaves some out. That table furnishes V, J and clone size, whereas the DNA furnished D and trimming. The sample contains 300,000 or so clones, around 87% of which appear only once. The chain carries TRBV5-4 and TRBJ1-2; 8 bases are shared with TRBD1. Specimen: peripheral blood. This TCR was recovered from a man in his fifties with active or convalescent COVID-19. The CDR3 is CASSLETRTGFYTF. The CDR3 DNA reads TGTGCCAGCAGCTTGGAGACCCGGACAGGGTTCTACACCTTC.